This T cell receptor (beta chain) originates from a study of human T cells and chemical hapten exposure. Study conclusions and caveats: Because all patients had alopecia, their immune responses might differ from healthy ones. With regard to DPC sensitization, TCRs above 1 in 1000 frequency did not change.

Single cDNA molecules in the library carried unique molecular identifiers attached during preparation. In the original workflow: Samples ranged from roughly 23,224 to 700,000 TCRs, with a median of 95,638. TCRdb redid the calling of the RACE reads with MiXCR, one entry per CDR3 protein. Here the V and J calls rest on TCRdb's processing, not on the authors' analysis. Here the sample spans approximately 80,000 distinct CDR3 sequences, roughly 13% being singletons. With regard to this clonotype: The target antigen is unknown.

V dropped 3 bases and J dropped 4 bases, with 9 bases sitting between them. This CDR3 has 12 residues. Germline assignment: CDR1 DFQATT and CDR2 SNEGSKA (reference sequence). Sample time point: patch test 3, about 24 weeks after DPC sensitization. Treatment denoted: therapeutic diphenylcyclopropenone sensitization with weekly scalp DPC. The source of this sequence is a woman in her fifties or sixties with alopecia areata. Some clones in this sample may be carry-over from other donors' samples. The chain uses TRBV20-1 and TRBJ1-2, with no clear D. Source: whole blood, taken in connection with sensitization to the hapten diphenylcyclopropenone (DPC). The CDR3 reads CSASHGVYGYTF. The CDR3 DNA reads TGCAGTGCTAGTCACGGGGTCTATGGCTACACCTTC.